The entry below describes one TCR beta chain. This clonotype occurred many times. Its specific antigen is unknown. No per-base quality is available; no much larger clone lies one base away. This sample is part of a study of identical twins (dated by TCRdb to 2015 to 2016). Broadly, across the study: To test whether fetal clonotypes persist, the study used deep sequencing on TCR alpha and beta repertoires from monozygotic twins, unrelated adults of various ages, and cord blood. Replicate twin experiments were performed at different times using different library preparation protocols to rule out contamination.

V was cut back by 5 bases and J by 13 bases, leaving a gap of 22 bases between them. Taken from cysteine to phenylalanine, the CDR3 has 14 residues. Here the CDR3 DNA is all that survives: 42 bases in frame from base 1. Taken from the germline V gene, the CDR1 and CDR2 loops are SGHRS and YFSETQ. Overall study outcomes, separate from this receptor: Zero-insertion analyses could be partly confounded by invariant T cells such as MAIT and iNKT, though diverse VJ usage argued against such confounding for most clonotypes. Out-of-frame TCR alpha sharing in monozygotic twins was systematically underestimated by recombination models, whereas sharing between unrelated individuals was in agreement with the recombination models. Compared with coincidental sharing between unrelated individuals, out-of-frame TCR alpha sequences shared between twins had an excess of sequences with low generation probability. Excess twin sharing in beta out-of-frame sequences was weaker because fewer shared sequences lowered the signal-to-noise ratio. Because the same donors could not be followed over many years, the conclusions depended on cross-sectional statistical analysis. Abundant cord blood beta clonotypes had fewer insertions, young adult naive repertoires showed a similar but weaker trend, and memory repertoires showed no such trend.

The library was produced with 5' RACE. The sequencer was an Illumina HiSeq 2000. Template switching added a universal primer binding site, and the final cDNA carried a unique molecular identifier that allowed TCR cDNA molecules to be counted accurately. First-strand cDNA for TCR alpha and beta chains was synthesized from specific primers in the conserved constant-segment region. Each cDNA library was double barcoded, with a SMART-Mk sample barcode plus Illumina barcodes, to control for contamination. Two successive PCR steps introduced TruSeq adapter sequences along with Illumina sample barcodes. The Illumina HiSeq platform was used with custom primers to sequence TCR alpha and beta cDNA libraries. The authors processed their data as follows. Unique molecular identifiers were extracted from raw reads with MiGEC, and CDR3 positions were determined with MiXCR. For each individual, recombination models were inferred using an EM algorithm with the repgenHMM and IGoR tools. The tcR package in R was used for shared clonotype analysis, with sharing normalized by the product of cloneset sizes. To study raw recombination without the effects of thymic and clonal selection, out-of-frame nonproductive sequences were analyzed. TCRdb reprocessed the public reads (quality trimming at Q25 with fastp, clone calling with MiXCR) and kept in-frame beta chains. Each record represents a unique CDR3 protein, reported with the most common genes and DNA among its rows. It is TCRdb's table, rather than the study itself, that gives the V and J calls and clone size. This sample holds 240,000 or so distinct CDR3 sequences; around 7% were observed only once. Together, the top ten hold about 3.6% of the sample.

All donors were healthy Caucasians. Three pairs of female monozygotic twins, all aged about 18 to 30 years, made up the twin cohort. Miltenyi CD45RO+ enrichment and human naive T-cell isolation kits were used to isolate memory (CD45RO+) and naive T cells from PBMC. The sample was also linked to a second study, of yellow fever vaccine responses in identical twins. The second study reports: The authors reported that the T cell response to vaccination in identical twins appeared partly convergent and partly personalized. In identical twins, the study followed T cell clones that responded to the vaccine with precision.

Sequenced input: memory (CD45RO+) T cells sorted from blood. What this sample's cell subset or site label stands for: CD45RO+ enriched T cells. This TCR was recovered from a woman aged 18-35 years in good health. This chain joins TRBV5-1 to TRBJ2-1, with a weak D call of TRBD2 (5 bases match). The CDR3 here reads CASRTGVGKVGQFF. The DNA sequence is as follows: TGCGCCAGCAGAACCGGGGTGGGAAAGGTTGGCCAGTTCTTC.